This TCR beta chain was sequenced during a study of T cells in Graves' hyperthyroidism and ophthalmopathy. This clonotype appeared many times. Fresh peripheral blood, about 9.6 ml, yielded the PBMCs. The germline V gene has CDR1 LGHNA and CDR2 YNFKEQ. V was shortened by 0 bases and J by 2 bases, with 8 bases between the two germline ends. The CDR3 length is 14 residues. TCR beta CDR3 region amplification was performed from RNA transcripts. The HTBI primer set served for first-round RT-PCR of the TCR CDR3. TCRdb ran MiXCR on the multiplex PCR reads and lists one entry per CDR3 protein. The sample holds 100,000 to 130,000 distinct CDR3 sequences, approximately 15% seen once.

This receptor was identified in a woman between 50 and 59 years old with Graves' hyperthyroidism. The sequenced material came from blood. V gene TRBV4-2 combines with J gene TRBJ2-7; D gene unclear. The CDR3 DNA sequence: TGTGCCAGCAGCCAAGACCTGGCCGCCTACGAGCAGTACTTC. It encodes CASSQDLAAYEQYF.